This T cell receptor (beta chain) is drawn from a study of vaccination and CD4 T cells after COVID-19. V was cut by 7 bases and J by 4 bases, with 10 bases left in between. CDR1 is SQVTM, CDR2 ANQGSEA, per germline. The CDR3 is 11 residues long. Researchers used the Oncomine TCR Beta short-read assay to sequence DNA from cultured CD4+ T cells. It was cultured CD4+ T cells from which genomic DNA was extracted. TCRdb reprocessed the PCR reads via MiXCR and lists one record per CDR3 protein. The repertoire includes several thousand distinct CDR3 sequences, approximately 40% of them detected once, and around 48% sits in the top ten. The treatment denotes: approximately nine-day PBMC culture with coronavirus spike peptide pools or control peptides (ViraFEST assay). Researchers collected the unexposed donor's CD4+ T cells before the COVID-19 pandemic (2011-2018). To note about this clonotype: Its antigen is as yet unknown.

Source material: CD4+ T cells from blood, cultured in vitro. The clonotype comes from a human donor in good health. J is TRBJ1-2 and V is TRBV29-1; D perhaps matches TRBD1 (6 bases). The CDR3 is CSGGDTYGYTF. DNA for the CDR3: TGCAGCGGGGGGGACACCTATGGCTACACCTTC.